Each of the 17 T cell receptor beta chains below was sequenced from the same sample in a study of neoadjuvant nivolumab and ipilimumab in lung cancer. Only in-frame clones appear in the TCRdb table, and some are missing; sequencing was by immunoSEQ multiplex PCR. The data contain around 30,000 clones, more than 80% of them singletons. Sequenced here: tumor tissue, sampled after neoadjuvant nivolumab, alone or with ipilimumab, at or shortly before surgery. The receptor set was obtained from an adult with non-small cell lung cancer.

The chain couples TRBV7-9 to TRBJ2-1, with D unresolved. The V end was cut by 2 bases, the J end by 0 bases, with 5 bases between. Germline V CDR1 and CDR2: SEHNR, FQNEAQ (reference sequence). The CDR3 is made up of 14 amino acids. The CDR3 DNA sequence: TGTGCCAGCAGCTTATCGGCCTCCTACAATGAGCAGTTCTTC. This gives the protein CASSLSASYNEQFF.

This clone has more than one count but fewer than ten. The chain recombines TRBV19 with TRBJ2-7, with D possibly being TRBD1 or TRBD2 (5 bases each). This CDR3 comprises 14 residues. Trimming stripped 3 bases from V and 0 bases from J, with 9 bases between. Germline CDR1 and CDR2: LNHDA and SQIVND (reference sequence). In DNA form, the CDR3 reads TGTGCCAGTAGTATGCCCGGGGCCTCCTACGAGCAGTACTTC. Protein sequence: CASSMPGASYEQYF.

The table lists this clone with a count of one. The chain employs TRBV2 and TRBJ1-6, with 8 bases aligning to TRBD1. CDR3 length: 15 amino acids. From germline, CDR1 is SNHLY and CDR2 FYNNEI. The V segment lost 4 bases and the J segment 9 bases; nucleotides outside the gene matches: 8. CDR3: CASSASAGGGSPLHF. CDR3 bases: TGTGCCAGCAGTGCATCGGCAGGGGGCGGTTCACCCCTCCACTTT.

This clone has only one observation. V usage is TRBV5-4 and J usage is TRBJ1-4; possible D gene TRBD1, 6 bases. Germline V gene data show CDR1 as SGHNT and CDR2 as YYREEE (reference sequence). CDR3 length: 15 residues. Trimming removed 0 bases at V and 8 bases at J, with 14 bases between. The CDR3 bases are TGTGCCAGCAGCTTGGCAGGGGCCCTGGACGAAAAACTGTTTTTT. Translated: CASSLAGALDEKLFF.

The rearrangement joins TRBV6-5 to TRBJ2-1; 7 bases align to TRBD2. The CDR3 length is 14 residues. Germline V gene sequence: CDR1 MNHEY, CDR2 SVGAGI. The J segment lost 3 bases and the V segment lost 8 bases, leaving 7 bases of the junction unmatched. CDR3 loop: CASSPGTIYNEQFF. In DNA form, the CDR3 reads TGTGCCAGCTCTCCCGGGACTATCTACAATGAGCAGTTCTTC.

The CDR3 nucleotides read TGCGCCAGCAGCCAAGGACGGGGTAGCACAGATACGCAGTATTTT. Translated, it gives CASSQGRGSTDTQYF. The chain links TRBV4-3 to TRBJ2-3; D may be TRBD2 (5 bases). Trimming removed 1 base at V and 0 bases at J, with 8 bases between. Germline V gene sequence: CDR1 LGHNA, CDR2 YSLEER. The CDR3 is 15 amino acids.

This clone was recorded a few times. V and J are TRBV7-2 and TRBJ2-3, with 7 bases aligning to TRBD2. V lost 5 bases, J lost 3 bases, and 8 bases stayed unmatched. This CDR3 has 15 amino acids. Germline V gives CDR1 SGHTA, CDR2 FQGNSA. CDR3 bases: TGTGCCAGCAGCCGGACCCTAGCGGATACAGATACGCAGTATTTT. As protein: CASSRTLADTDTQYF.

This chain connects TRBV10-3 to TRBJ2-7; 10 positions agree with TRBD1. Germline V lookup: CDR1 ENHRY, CDR2 SYGVKD. Trimming cost V 2 bases and J 5 bases; bases outside gene matches: 6. The CDR3 sequence is 15 residues long. CDR3 DNA: TGTGCCATCAGTGAGATGACAGGGGGCAGGGACGAGCAGTACTTC. It is translated as CAISEMTGGRDEQYF.

The rearrangement links TRBV5-4 to TRBJ2-6; the D gene is possibly TRBD1 (5 bases). V was trimmed by 0 bases and J by 1 base, leaving 17 bases between them. CDR3 length: 19 amino acids. CDR1 is SGHNT and CDR2 is YYREEE in the germline V gene (reference sequence). As DNA, the CDR3 is TGTGCCAGCAGCTTGGCGTGGGGCAGGGAAAGTTCTGGGGCCAACGTCCTGACTTTC. The encoded protein is CASSLAWGRESSGANVLTF.

The rearrangement joins TRBV6-5 to TRBJ2-7; possibly TRBD1 for D (5 bases). V was cut by 5 bases and J by 2 bases, with 13 bases left in between. Germline CDR1 is MNHEY and CDR2 is SVGAGI. The CDR3 loop spans 14 amino acids. CDR3 sequence reads: CASSAQGHTYEQYF. CDR3 in DNA: TGTGCCAGCAGTGCGCAGGGCCACACCTACGAGCAGTACTTC.

V usage is TRBV5-6 and J usage is TRBJ1-2, with D possibly TRBD1 on 5 matching bases. Germline V gene lookup returns CDR1 SGHDT and CDR2 YYEEEE. CDR3 length: 14 amino acids. Trimming stripped 1 base from V and 5 bases from J, with 12 bases between. The CDR3 loop is CASSLYGTPYGYTF. The CDR3 DNA reads TGTGCCAGCAGCTTGTATGGGACCCCGTATGGCTACACCTTC.

As for this clone: The junction shows a germline mismatch at one end, possibly a read error. This rearrangement joins TRBV7-7 to TRBJ2-5; 7 nucleotides match TRBD1. In germline, CDR1 is SSHAT, CDR2 FNYEAQ (reference sequence). The CDR3 loop spans 14 amino acids. CDR3 loop: CASSLGTVQETQYF. CDR3 sequence (DNA): TGTGCTAGCAGCCTAGGGACAGTACAAGAGACCCAGTACTTC. The full variable domain, completed using reference TRBV7-7 and TRBJ2-5, is GAGVSQSPRYKVTKRGQDVTLRCDPISSHATLYWYQQALGQGPEFLTYFNYEAQPDKSGLPSDRFSAERPEGSISTLTIQRTEQRDSAMYRCASSLGTVQETQYFGPGTRLLVL.

This chain uses TRBV6-5 with TRBJ2-7; weak D call: TRBD2 (6 bases). V lost 1 base, J lost 4 bases, and 14 bases lay in between. This CDR3 region has 15 residues. CDR1 is MNHEY and CDR2 is SVGAGI in the germline V gene. The chain's CDR3 is CASSYLGTEGYEQYF. In DNA form, the CDR3 reads TGTGCCAGCAGTTACTTGGGGACGGAGGGATACGAGCAGTACTTC.

The V call is TRBV6-5, the J call TRBJ1-5; 8 bases are a match to TRBD1. With 6 bases clipped from V and 3 bases from J, the junction kept 4 bases outside the gene matches. The CDR3 is 14 amino acids. CDR1 is MNHEY and CDR2 is SVGAGI in the germline V gene. This chain's CDR3 is CASRRTGINQPQHF. The CDR3, as DNA: TGTGCCAGCAGGCGGACAGGGATCAATCAGCCCCAGCATTTT.

In its sample, this clone was seen once. CDR3 nucleotide sequence: TGTGCCAGCAAACCAGGGCTGGGCAATGAGCAGTTCTTC. It translates to CASKPGLGNEQFF. The V and J genes are TRBV6-5 and TRBJ2-1, with D perhaps TRBD1 (5 bases). Germline-derived CDR1 and CDR2 are MNHEY and SVGAGI. The CDR3 sequence is 13 residues long. V lost 7 bases and J lost 6, with 13 bases in between.

This clone has only one observation. This sequence joins TRBV11-2 and TRBJ2-5; 7 positions match TRBD1. The CDR3 length is 14 residues. In germline, CDR1 is SGHAT, CDR2 FQNNGV. The trim removed 3 bases at V and 5 bases at J, leaving 6 bases unmatched. This chain's CDR3 is CASSLNRGGETQYF. In DNA form, the CDR3 reads TGTGCCAGCAGCTTGAACAGGGGTGGGGAGACCCAGTACTTC. The whole variable domain, remainder taken from reference TRBV11-2 and TRBJ2-5, is EAGVAQSPRYKIIEKRQSVAFWCNPISGHATLYWYQQILGQGPKLLIQFQNNGVVDDSQLPKDRFSAERLKGVDSTLKIQPAKLEDSAVYLCASSLNRGGETQYFGPGTRLLVL.

This clone was counted only a few times. The rearrangement links TRBV28 to TRBJ2-7, with 10 bases matching TRBD1. Trimming removed 3 bases from V and 2 bases from J; junction bases left unmatched: 13. The CDR3 covers 18 residues. Looked up from germline, CDR1 is MDHEN and CDR2 is SYDVKM. CDR3 protein: CASSFPLISGTGAYEQYF. The CDR3 DNA reads TGTGCCAGCAGTTTTCCCCTCATCTCCGGGACAGGGGCCTACGAGCAGTACTTC.